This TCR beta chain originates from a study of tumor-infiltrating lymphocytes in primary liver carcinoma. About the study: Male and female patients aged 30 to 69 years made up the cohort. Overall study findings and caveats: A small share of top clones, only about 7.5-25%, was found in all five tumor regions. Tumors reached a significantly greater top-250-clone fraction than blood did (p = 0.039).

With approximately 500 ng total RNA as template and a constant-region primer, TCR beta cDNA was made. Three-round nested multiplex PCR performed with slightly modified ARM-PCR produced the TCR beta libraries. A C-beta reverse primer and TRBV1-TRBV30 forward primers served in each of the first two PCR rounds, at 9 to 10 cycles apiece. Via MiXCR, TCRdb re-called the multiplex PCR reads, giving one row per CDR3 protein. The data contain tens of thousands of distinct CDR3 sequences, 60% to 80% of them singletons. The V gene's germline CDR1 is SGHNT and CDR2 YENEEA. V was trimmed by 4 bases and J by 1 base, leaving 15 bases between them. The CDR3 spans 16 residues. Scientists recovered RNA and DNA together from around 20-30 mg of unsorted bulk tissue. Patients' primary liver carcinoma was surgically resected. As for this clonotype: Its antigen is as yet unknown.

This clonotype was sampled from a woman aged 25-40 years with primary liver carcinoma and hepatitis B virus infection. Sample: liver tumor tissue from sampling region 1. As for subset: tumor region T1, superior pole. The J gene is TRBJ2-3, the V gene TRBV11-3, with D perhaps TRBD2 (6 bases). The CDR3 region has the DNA TGTGCCAGCAGCTCCGGGAGCGGGCGAGGCACAGATACGCAGTATTTT. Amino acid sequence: CASSSGSGRGTDTQYF.